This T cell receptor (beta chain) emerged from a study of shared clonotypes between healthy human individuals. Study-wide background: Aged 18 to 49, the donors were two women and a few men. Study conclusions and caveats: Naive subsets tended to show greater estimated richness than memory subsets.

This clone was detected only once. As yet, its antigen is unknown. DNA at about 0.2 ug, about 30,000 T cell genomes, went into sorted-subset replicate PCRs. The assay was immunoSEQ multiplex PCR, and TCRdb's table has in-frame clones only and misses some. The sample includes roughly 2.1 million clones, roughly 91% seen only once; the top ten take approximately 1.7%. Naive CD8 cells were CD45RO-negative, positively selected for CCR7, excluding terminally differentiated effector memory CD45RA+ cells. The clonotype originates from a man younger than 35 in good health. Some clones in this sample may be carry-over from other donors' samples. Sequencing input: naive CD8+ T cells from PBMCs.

The CDR3: CASSEWAEGEPQHF. Written as DNA, the CDR3 is TGTGCCAGCAGTGAATGGGCGGAAGGGGAGCCCCAGCATTTT. V and J are TRBV25-1 and TRBJ1-5; the D gene is possibly TRBD1 (5 bases). Germline V gene sequence: CDR1 MGHDK, CDR2 SYGVNS. The CDR3 contains 14 residues. The V gene lost 1 base and the J gene lost 8 bases, with 12 bases spanning the gap.